These T cell receptor beta chains were read from a single sample in a study of CD8 T cells in Susac syndrome. TCRdb processed the immunoSEQ multiplex PCR reads anew with MiXCR; each CDR3 protein has one entry. Of approximately 110,000 distinct CDR3 sequences in the sample, just under 95% are singletons; the top ten hold over 0.07%. Sequenced input: CD4+ T cells from PBMCs. Receptors were obtained from a human donor in good health. The CDR3 runs from the conserved cysteine through the conserved F or W. Fields, in order: J gene, clone size, D gene, V gene, CDR3 DNA, CDR3 protein. D genes are given only for firm matches. The size entry is marked missing in some rows and otherwise reads once, few, many or a size class.

TRBJ2-3 | NA | NA | TRBV14 | TGTGCCAGCAGCCGAGTGATTGTAGCGGCCACAGATACGCAGTATTTT | CASSRVIVAATDTQYF
TRBJ1-1 | NA | TRBD1 | TRBV6-6 | TGTGCCAGCAGCCGTGGACAGGGATGGACTGAAGCTTTCTTT | CASSRGQGWTEAFF
TRBJ2-1 | NA | TRBD2 | TRBV10-3 | TGTGCCATCAGTGAGTCGCCCGCTAGCGGAACCGCCTACAATGAGCAGTTCTTC | CAISESPASGTAYNEQFF
TRBJ2-3 | NA | NA | TRBV5-1 | TGCGCCAGCAGCTTGCCGGGGGCAGGAGATACGCAGTATTTT | CASSLPGAGDTQYF
TRBJ1-1 | NA | NA | TRBV19 | TGTGCCAGCGGTCGGTCAAACACTGAAGCTTTCTTT | CASGRSNTEAFF
TRBJ2-2 | NA | TRBD2 | TRBV7-2 | TGTGCCAGCAGCCCTCGTACTAGCGGGAACACCGGGGAGCTGTTTTTT | CASSPRTSGNTGELFF
TRBJ1-5 | NA | NA | TRBV30 | TGTGCCTGGACTCGCCAAGGCGGCCTTTTTGAACCCCAGCATTTT | CAWTRQGGLFEPQHF
TRBJ2-6 | NA | NA | TRBV7-9 | TGTGCCAGCGACTCGGGCCTCTTACCTTCTGGGGCCAACGTCCTGACTTTC | CASDSGLLPSGANVLTF
TRBJ2-2 | NA | NA | TRBV19 | TGTGCCAGTAGGGGGTGGGGGGAGCTGTTTTTT | CASRGWGELFF
TRBJ2-7 | NA | TRBD2 | TRBV10-3 | TGTGCCATCAGGGGGACTAGCGGGACCTACGAGCAGTACTTC | CAIRGTSGTYEQYF
TRBJ2-1 | NA | NA | TRBV2 | TGTGCCAGCACTGCAGACGCCTACAATGAGCAGTTCTTC | CASTADAYNEQFF
TRBJ2-1 | NA | TRBD1 | TRBV15 | TGTGCCACCAGCCCGACAGGGAGATCGAATGAGCAGTTCTTC | CATSPTGRSNEQFF
TRBJ1-5 | NA | NA | TRBV12-3/TRBV12-4 | TGTGCCAGCAGTTTTGGCGCGAATAGCAATCAGCCCCAGCATTTT | CASSFGANSNQPQHF
TRBJ1-6 | NA | NA | TRBV9 | TGTGCCAGCAGCGTAGAGGGAAGCTATAATTCACCCCTCCACTTT | CASSVEGSYNSPLHF
TRBJ2-1 | NA | TRBD2 | TRBV29-1 | TGCAGCGTTGAGATGAGGGGGCGACTAGCGGGGCGCTTGGGAGAGCAGTTCTTC | CSVEMRGRLAGRLGEQFF
TRBJ2-3 | NA | TRBD2 | TRBV7-6 | TGTGCCAGCAGCTTAACTAGCGGGAGCCCAGATACGCAGTATTTT | CASSLTSGSPDTQYF
TRBJ2-1 | NA | TRBD2 | TRBV5-1 | TGCGCCAGCACTTTAGCGGGAGGCAACTCCTACAATGAGCAGTTCTTC | CASTLAGGNSYNEQFF
TRBJ2-7 | NA | TRBD1 | TRBV7-9 | TGTGCCAGCAGCGACAGGGTAGGGGAGCAGTACTTC | CASSDRVGEQYF
TRBJ1-4 | NA | NA | TRBV7-9 | TGTGCCAGCAGCCCCCGACAGAGTAATGAAAAACTGTTTTTT | CASSPRQSNEKLFF
TRBJ1-5 | NA | NA | TRBV30 | TGTGCCTGGGAAAGGGATCTCAATCAGCCCCAGCATTTT | CAWERDLNQPQHF
TRBJ2-7 | NA | TRBD2 | TRBV6-2/TRBV6-3 | TGTGCCAGCAGTCCTCTACAGCGGGAGATTAGCCACGAGCAGTACTTC | CASSPLQREISHEQYF
TRBJ1-5 | NA | NA | TRBV7-2 | TGTGCCAGCAGCTTAGGGCCGGGGGAGAATCAGCCCCAGCATTTT | CASSLGPGENQPQHF
TRBJ2-7 | few | TRBD2 | TRBV20-1 | TGCAGTGCTAGAGGGGTGGCGGGAGAAAGGCGTATGTACTTC | CSARGVAGERRMYF
TRBJ2-2 | NA | NA | TRBV7-9 | TGTGCCAGCAGCATCACCGGGGAGCTGTTTTTT | CASSITGELFF
TRBJ2-7 | NA | NA | TRBV25-1 | TGTGCCAGCAGTGAATTAGTGGGGCGTGCAGGATCCACCTACGAGCAGTACTTC | CASSELVGRAGSTYEQYF
TRBJ1-1 | NA | NA | TRBV20-1 | TGCAGTGCTAGAGATACCCGGTCCCAGAACACTGAAGCTTTCTTT | CSARDTRSQNTEAFF
TRBJ1-2 | NA | TRBD1 | TRBV25-1 | TGTGCCAGCCCGACAGGGGGCACGGGCTATGGCTACACCTTC | CASPTGGTGYGYTF
TRBJ2-7 | few | NA | TRBV4-3 | TGCGCCAGCAGCCAAGAATTCGGACCCTCCTACGAGCAGTACTTC | CASSQEFGPSYEQYF
TRBJ1-1 | NA | NA | TRBV24-1 | TGTGCCACTCAGGGCCTGAACACTGAAGCTTTCTTT | CATQGLNTEAFF
TRBJ2-5 | NA | NA | TRBV16 | TGTGCCAGCAGTACAATGAGTCCAGGGGAGGAGACCCAGTACTTC | CASSTMSPGEETQYF
TRBJ2-6 | NA | TRBD2 | TRBV6-2/TRBV6-3 | TGTGCCAGCAGTTACGGGAGGGGCACCGGGGCCAACGTCCTGACTTTC | CASSYGRGTGANVLTF
TRBJ1-1 | few | NA | TRBV7-2 | TGTGCCAGCAGCTTAGAGGCGAACACTGAAGCTTTCTTT | CASSLEANTEAFF
TRBJ1-2 | NA | TRBD1 | TRBV2 | TGTGCCAGCTTCCGGGACAGTAATCCCTATGGCTACACCTTC | CASFRDSNPYGYTF
TRBJ2-7 | NA | TRBD1 | TRBV20-1 | TGCAGTGCTCAAAAAGGGACAGGGGACGAGCAGTACTTC | CSAQKGTGDEQYF
TRBJ1-1 | NA | NA | TRBV5-6 | TGTGCCAGCAGCTTGGTCCCGACAGGGAACACTGAAGCTTTCTTT | CASSLVPTGNTEAFF
TRBJ2-7 | NA | NA | TRBV7-2 | TGTGCCAGCAGCTTATTTCAGGGAGTCTACGAGCAGTACTTC | CASSLFQGVYEQYF
TRBJ2-2 | NA | TRBD2 | TRBV24-1 | TGTGCCACCAGTGATGGGGGACTAGCGGAATCGAACACCGGGGAGCTGTTTTTT | CATSDGGLAESNTGELFF
TRBJ2-3 | NA | NA | TRBV5-1 | TGCGCCAGCAGCTTCCAAGCGGATACGCAGTATTTT | CASSFQADTQYF
TRBJ2-3 | few | NA | TRBV7-8 | TGTGCCAGCAGCTTTGGTACAGATACGCAGTATTTT | CASSFGTDTQYF
TRBJ2-3 | NA | NA | TRBV29-1 | TGCAGCGGTCGCCGGGGGCTAGATACGCAGTATTTT | CSGRRGLDTQYF
TRBJ2-1 | NA | NA | TRBV2 | TGTGCCAGCGGGGGCACGCGTTACAATGAGCAGTTCTTC | CASGGTRYNEQFF
TRBJ2-5 | NA | TRBD1 | TRBV12-3/TRBV12-4 | TGTGCCAGCAGTCAGACAGGGGGCCCAGAGACCCAGTACTTC | CASSQTGGPETQYF
TRBJ2-3 | NA | NA | TRBV15 | TGTGCCACCAGGGACCTTAGCACAGATACGCAGTATTTT | CATRDLSTDTQYF
TRBJ1-2 | NA | NA | TRBV29-1 | TGCAGCGTTGATGCCGGGAATGGCTACACCTTC | CSVDAGNGYTF
TRBJ1-1 | once | TRBD1 | TRBV27 | TGTGCCAGCAGCCTAAACAGGGGAACTGAAGCTTTCTTT | CASSLNRGTEAFF
TRBJ1-1 | NA | NA | TRBV3-1 | TGTGCCAGCAGCCTCCTCGGCAGGGGAGGCACTGAAGCTTTCTTT | CASSLLGRGGTEAFF
TRBJ2-5 | NA | TRBD2 | TRBV10-3 | TGTGCCATCAGTGAACGGGGTAGCGGGAGTGTTGGAGAGACCCAGTACTTC | CAISERGSGSVGETQYF
TRBJ2-5 | NA | NA | TRBV7-9 | TGTGCCAGCAGCCCCGGGACCTGGCTGGCCCAGTACTTC | CASSPGTWLAQYF
TRBJ1-4 | once | NA | TRBV20-1 | TGCAGTGCTAGAGCCTGGGCAGAAAGGGTGTTTTTT | CSARAWAERVFF
TRBJ1-1 | NA | NA | TRBV20-1 | TGCAGTGCTAGAGATCCGGGGGCGAACACTGAAGCTTTCTTT | CSARDPGANTEAFF
TRBJ2-6 | once | NA | TRBV6-6 | TGTGCCAGCAGTTACCCCACAGGGGTCCTGACTTTC | CASSYPTGVLTF
TRBJ1-2 | NA | NA | TRBV7-2 | TGTGCCAGCAGCTTGGCGGGGGTGGGCTATGGCTACACCTTC | CASSLAGVGYGYTF
TRBJ2-3 | NA | TRBD2 | TRBV30 | TGTGCCTGCCATTGGGACTACACAGATACGCAGTATTTT | CACHWDYTDTQYF
TRBJ2-1 | NA | TRBD2 | TRBV20-1 | TGCAGTGCTAGTAGGCGACTAGCGGGAGAAAATGAGCAGTTCTTC | CSASRRLAGENEQFF
TRBJ1-5 | NA | TRBD1 | TRBV12-3/TRBV12-4 | TGTGCCAGCAGTCTTAGGACAGGGGGGGTGGATCAGCCCCAGCATTTT | CASSLRTGGVDQPQHF